A selection of T cell receptor beta chains follows, all from one sample in a study of CD8+CD57+ T cells in acquired aplastic anemia. TCRdb analysed the reads with MiXCR anew, one entry per CDR3 protein. The sample has some 290,000 distinct CDR3 sequences, 45% to 70% seen once. Sequenced input: sorted CD4+, CD8+, or CD8+CD57+ T cells (not recorded which) from PBMCs. Source of these receptors: a human donor with severe aplastic anemia or a healthy control (not recorded which). The CDR3 runs from the conserved cysteine through the conserved F or W. The D gene is left open where the match is weak. Expanded clones are given a class, and other clones once, few, many or no size at all.

clone size	J gene	D gene	V gene	CDR3 protein	CDR3 DNA
once	TRBJ2-2	.	TRBV6-5	CASTRNHRELFF	TGTGCCAGCACCCGAAACCACAGGGAGCTGTTTTTT
.	TRBJ1-2	TRBD1	TRBV2	CASRLDRDNYGYTF	TGTGCCAGCAGACTTGACAGGGATAACTATGGCTACACCTTC
few	TRBJ1-6	.	TRBV7-3	CASSLGGLENSPLHF	TGTGCCAGCAGCTTAGGAGGGTTAGAGAATTCACCCCTCCACTTT
.	TRBJ2-5	TRBD2	TRBV9	CASSVELAGEGETQYF	TGTGCCAGCAGCGTAGAACTAGCGGGGGAAGGAGAGACCCAGTACTTC
.	TRBJ2-3	.	TRBV7-9	CASSLGRRRYF	TGTGCCAGCAGCTTAGGGCGGCGGCGGTATTTT
.	TRBJ2-7	.	TRBV20-1	CSAAQGSEQYF	TGCAGTGCCGCGCAGGGATCCGAGCAGTACTTC
.	TRBJ2-3	.	TRBV19	CASSTRVGFGTDTQYF	TGTGCCAGTAGTACCAGGGTCGGTTTTGGCACAGATACGCAGTATTTT
.	TRBJ1-1	.	TRBV12-3/TRBV12-4	CASRLDSQAFF	TGTGCCAGCAGGCTAGACAGCCAAGCTTTCTTT
many	TRBJ1-1	.	TRBV6-6	CASREGGDPSGAFF	TGTGCCAGCAGAGAGGGCGGGGACCCCTCTGGGGCTTTCTTT
many	TRBJ1-2	.	TRBV12-3/TRBV12-4	CASSQRMTGGYTF	TGTGCCAGCAGTCAACGGATGACAGGTGGCTACACCTTC
.	TRBJ1-2	.	TRBV20-1	CSARDISGEGYTF	TGCAGTGCTAGAGATATAAGCGGAGAGGGCTACACCTTC
.	TRBJ2-1	TRBD2	TRBV10-3	CAINSGLADNEQFF	TGTGCCATCAACTCGGGACTAGCGGACAATGAGCAGTTCTTC
many	TRBJ2-2	.	TRBV7-6	CAGSLGLTNTGELFF	TGTGCCGGCAGCTTGGGACTTACTAACACCGGGGAGCTGTTTTTT
.	TRBJ1-6	TRBD1	TRBV7-8	CASSFLTGGISPLHF	TGTGCCAGCAGCTTTTTAACAGGGGGTATTTCACCCCTCCACTTT
many	TRBJ2-1	.	TRBV30	CAWSVLLNEQFF	TGTGCCTGGAGTGTCCTGTTAAATGAGCAGTTCTTC
.	TRBJ2-3	TRBD2	TRBV29-1	CSVYGTSGNTDTQYF	TGCAGCGTCTACGGGACTAGCGGGAACACAGATACGCAGTATTTT
.	TRBJ2-7	.	TRBV5-1	CASSPIQSGYEQYF	TGCGCCAGCAGCCCTATTCAGAGCGGCTACGAGCAGTACTTC
many	TRBJ1-2	.	TRBV6-1	CASSEGRGGSNYGYTF	TGTGCCAGCAGTGAAGGTAGGGGCGGAAGCAACTATGGCTACACCTTC
.	TRBJ1-2	.	TRBV19	CASHRVGNYGYTF	TGTGCCAGTCACAGGGTCGGGAACTATGGCTACACCTTC
.	TRBJ1-2	.	TRBV20-1	CSTHLRRDGYTF	TGCAGTACCCACCTGAGACGGGATGGCTACACCTTC
many	TRBJ1-2	.	TRBV20-1	CSARDERGLGGYTF	TGCAGTGCTAGAGATGAAAGGGGTCTTGGTGGCTACACCTTC
once	TRBJ1-4	TRBD1	TRBV7-2	CASSSYTGQGAQLFF	TGTGCCAGCAGCTCATACACGGGGCAGGGGGCTCAACTGTTTTTT
many	TRBJ2-3	TRBD2	TRBV6-5	CASGGAGGGSDTQYF	TGTGCCAGCGGAGGGGCGGGGGGGGGTTCAGATACGCAGTATTTT
.	TRBJ1-2	.	TRBV6-4	CASSVRWGDGYTF	TGTGCCAGCAGTGTCAGGTGGGGGGATGGCTACACCTTC
.	TRBJ1-1	.	TRBV12-3/TRBV12-4	CASSTRGPDTEAFF	TGTGCCAGCTCCACCCGAGGCCCGGACACTGAAGCTTTCTTT
.	TRBJ2-3	.	TRBV7-2	CASSLVSGITDTQYF	TGTGCCAGCAGCTTAGTGAGCGGCATCACAGATACGCAGTATTTT
once	TRBJ2-3	.	TRBV24-1	CATSESFTTSTDTQYF	TGTGCCACCAGTGAGTCTTTCACAACTAGCACAGATACGCAGTATTTT
.	TRBJ2-1	.	TRBV2	CASSPILVRPRVEQFF	TGTGCCAGCAGCCCGATTTTAGTACGCCCCCGGGTGGAACAGTTCTTC
.	TRBJ1-2	.	TRBV29-1	CSVANYGYTF	TGCAGCGTTGCAAACTATGGCTACACCTTC
.	TRBJ2-5	.	TRBV7-9	CASSLALPEQETQYF	TGTGCCAGCAGCTTAGCGCTCCCGGAACAAGAGACCCAGTACTTC
.	TRBJ2-7	.	TRBV7-2	CASSPSPSSYEQYF	TGTGCCAGCAGCCCCAGCCCCTCTTCATACGAGCAGTACTTC
few	TRBJ1-2	.	TRBV7-9	CASSLAPGYTF	TGTGCCAGCAGCTTAGCTCCCGGCTACACCTTC
many	TRBJ1-5	TRBD1	TRBV19	CASNRQGTSFQHF	TGTGCCAGTAACCGACAGGGGACCAGCTTCCAGCATTTT
.	TRBJ2-3	.	TRBV7-8	CASSPLVGDTQYF	TGTGCCAGCAGCCCCCTGGTGGGAGATACGCAGTATTTT
few	TRBJ2-7	.	TRBV6-1	CASSYGHAYEQYF	TGTGCCAGCAGTTACGGACACGCCTACGAGCAGTACTTC
once	TRBJ2-2	.	TRBV2	CASSQSGELFF	TGTGCCAGCAGTCAGTCCGGGGAGCTGTTTTTT
once	TRBJ2-1	.	TRBV7-2	CASSHKIYEQFF	TGTGCCAGCAGCCATAAGATATATGAGCAGTTCTTC
.	TRBJ2-3	.	TRBV19	CASSTGDGTDTQYF	TGTGCCAGTAGTACGGGGGATGGCACAGATACGCAGTATTTT
.	TRBJ1-5	.	TRBV24-1	CATRQGFGKQPQHF	TGTGCCACCAGGCAGGGCTTCGGAAAGCAGCCCCAGCATTTT
many	TRBJ2-1	.	TRBV4-3	CASTRIEGGSYNEQFF	TGCGCCAGCACGAGAATAGAGGGAGGCTCCTACAATGAGCAGTTCTTC
.	TRBJ2-1	.	TRBV29-1	CSVEPQGRVNEQFF	TGCAGCGTTGAACCACAGGGGAGGGTCAATGAGCAGTTCTTC